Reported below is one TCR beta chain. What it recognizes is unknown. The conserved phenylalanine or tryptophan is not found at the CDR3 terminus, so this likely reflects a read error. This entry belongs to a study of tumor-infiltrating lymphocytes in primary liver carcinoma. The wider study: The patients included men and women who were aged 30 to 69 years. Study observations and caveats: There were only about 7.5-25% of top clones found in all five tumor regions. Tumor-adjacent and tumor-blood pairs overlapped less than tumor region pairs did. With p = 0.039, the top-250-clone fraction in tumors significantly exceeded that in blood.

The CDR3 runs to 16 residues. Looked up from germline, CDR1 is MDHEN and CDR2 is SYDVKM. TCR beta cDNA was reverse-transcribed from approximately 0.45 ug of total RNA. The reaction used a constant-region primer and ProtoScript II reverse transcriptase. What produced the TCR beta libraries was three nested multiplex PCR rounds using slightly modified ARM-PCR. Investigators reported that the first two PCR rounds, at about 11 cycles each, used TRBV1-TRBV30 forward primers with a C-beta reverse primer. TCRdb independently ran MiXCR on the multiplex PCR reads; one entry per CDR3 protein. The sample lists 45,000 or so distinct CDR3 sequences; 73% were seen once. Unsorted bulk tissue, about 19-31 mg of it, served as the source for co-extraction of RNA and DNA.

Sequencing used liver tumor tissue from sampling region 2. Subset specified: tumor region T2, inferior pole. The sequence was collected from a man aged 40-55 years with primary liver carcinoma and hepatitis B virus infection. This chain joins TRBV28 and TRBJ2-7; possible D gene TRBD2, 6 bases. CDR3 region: CASSSLGTPRAPEQYL. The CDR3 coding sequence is TGTGCGAGCAGTTCCCTTGGGACTCCCAGGGCGCCCGAGCAGTACTTG.